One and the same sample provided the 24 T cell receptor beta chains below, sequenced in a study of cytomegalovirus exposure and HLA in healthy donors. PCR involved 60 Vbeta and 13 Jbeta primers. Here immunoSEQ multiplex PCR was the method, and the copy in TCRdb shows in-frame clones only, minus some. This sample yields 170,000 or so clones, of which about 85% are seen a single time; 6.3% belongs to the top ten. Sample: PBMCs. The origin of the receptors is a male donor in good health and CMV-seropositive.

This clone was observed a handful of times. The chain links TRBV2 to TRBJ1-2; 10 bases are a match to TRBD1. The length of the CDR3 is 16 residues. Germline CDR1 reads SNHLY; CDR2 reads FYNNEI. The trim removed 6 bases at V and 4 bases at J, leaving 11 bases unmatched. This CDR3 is CASSVSGTGDAYGYTF. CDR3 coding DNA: TGTGCCAGCAGCGTCTCCGGGACAGGGGATGCCTATGGCTACACCTTC.

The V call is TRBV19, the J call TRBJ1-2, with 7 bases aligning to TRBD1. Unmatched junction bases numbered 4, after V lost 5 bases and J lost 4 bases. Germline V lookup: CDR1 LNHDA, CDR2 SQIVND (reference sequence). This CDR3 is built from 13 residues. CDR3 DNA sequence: TGTGCCAGTAGTCCGACAGGGTTCTATGGCTACACCTTC. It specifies CASSPTGFYGYTF.

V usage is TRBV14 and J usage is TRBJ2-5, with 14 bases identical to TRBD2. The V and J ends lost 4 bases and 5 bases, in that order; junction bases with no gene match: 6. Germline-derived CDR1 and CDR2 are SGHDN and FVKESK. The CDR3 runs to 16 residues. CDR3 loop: CASSPGTSGGRETQYF. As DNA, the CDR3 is TGTGCCAGCAGCCCGGGGACTAGCGGGGGTCGGGAGACCCAGTACTTC.

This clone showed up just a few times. CDR3 in amino acids: CASSRGSRDEKLFF. CDR3 DNA sequence: TGTGCCAGTAGCCGGGGGAGTAGAGATGAAAAACTGTTTTTT. The chain links TRBV19 to TRBJ1-4, with a possible D match to TRBD1 (5 bases). Germline lookup yields CDR1 LNHDA and CDR2 SQIVND (reference sequence). The ends were cut back, 6 bases at V and 6 bases at J, with 14 bases in the middle. CDR3 length: 14 amino acids.

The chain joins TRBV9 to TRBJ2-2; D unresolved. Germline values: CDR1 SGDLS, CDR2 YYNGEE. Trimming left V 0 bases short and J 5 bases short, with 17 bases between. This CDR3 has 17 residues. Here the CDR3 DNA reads TGTGCCAGCAGCGTAGTCACAACCCCCCAGGTGACCGGGGAGCTGTTTTTT. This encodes CASSVVTTPQVTGELFF.

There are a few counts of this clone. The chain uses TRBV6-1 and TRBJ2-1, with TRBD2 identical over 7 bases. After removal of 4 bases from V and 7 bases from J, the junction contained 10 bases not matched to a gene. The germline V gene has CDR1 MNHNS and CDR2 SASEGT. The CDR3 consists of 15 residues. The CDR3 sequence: CASSGTSGDVNEQFF. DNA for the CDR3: TGTGCCAGCAGTGGAACAAGCGGGGACGTAAATGAGCAGTTCTTC.

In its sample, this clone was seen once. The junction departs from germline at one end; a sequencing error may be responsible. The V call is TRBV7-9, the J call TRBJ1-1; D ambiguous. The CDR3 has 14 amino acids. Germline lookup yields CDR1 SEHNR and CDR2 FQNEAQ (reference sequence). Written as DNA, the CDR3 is TGTTCCAGCATGCCCGACAAACTGAACACTGAAGCTTTCTTT. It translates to CSSMPDKLNTEAFF.

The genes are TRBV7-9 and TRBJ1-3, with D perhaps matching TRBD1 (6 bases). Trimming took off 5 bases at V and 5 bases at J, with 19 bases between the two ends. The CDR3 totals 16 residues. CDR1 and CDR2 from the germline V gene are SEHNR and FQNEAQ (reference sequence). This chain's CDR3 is CASSRNRVGARNTIYF. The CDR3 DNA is TGTGCCAGCAGCCGCAACAGGGTTGGAGCAAGAAACACCATATATTTT.

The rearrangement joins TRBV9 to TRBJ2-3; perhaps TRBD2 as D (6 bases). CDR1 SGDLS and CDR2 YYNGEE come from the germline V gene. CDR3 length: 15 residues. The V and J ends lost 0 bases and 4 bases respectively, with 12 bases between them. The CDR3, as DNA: TGTGCCAGCAGCGTAGGCGGGATCGGTCCAGATACGCAGTATTTT. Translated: CASSVGGIGPDTQYF.

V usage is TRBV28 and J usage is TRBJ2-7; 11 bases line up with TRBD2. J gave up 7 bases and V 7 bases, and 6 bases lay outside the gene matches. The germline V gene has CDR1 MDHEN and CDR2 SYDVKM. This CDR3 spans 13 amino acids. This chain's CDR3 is CASISGLAVEQYF. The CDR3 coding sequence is TGTGCCAGCATTTCGGGACTAGCGGTAGAGCAGTACTTC. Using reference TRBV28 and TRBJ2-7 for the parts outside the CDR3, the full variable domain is DVKVTQSSRYLVKRTGEKVFLECVQDMDHENMFWYRQDPGLGLRLIYFSYDVKMKEKGDIPEGYSVSREKKERFSLILESASTNQTSMYLCASISGLAVEQYFGPGTRLTVT.

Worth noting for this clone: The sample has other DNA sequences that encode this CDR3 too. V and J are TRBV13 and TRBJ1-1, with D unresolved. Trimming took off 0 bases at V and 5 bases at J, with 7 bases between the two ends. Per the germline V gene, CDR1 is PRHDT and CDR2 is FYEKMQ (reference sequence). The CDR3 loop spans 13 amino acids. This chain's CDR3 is CASSLGTYTEAFF. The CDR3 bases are TGTGCCAGCAGCTTAGGGACTTATACTGAAGCTTTCTTT.

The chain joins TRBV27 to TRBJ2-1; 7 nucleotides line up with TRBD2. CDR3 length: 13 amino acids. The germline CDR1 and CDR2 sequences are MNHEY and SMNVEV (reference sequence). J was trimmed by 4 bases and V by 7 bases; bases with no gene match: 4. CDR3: CASTNGGYNEQFF. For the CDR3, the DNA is TGTGCCAGCACAAACGGGGGGTACAATGAGCAGTTCTTC.

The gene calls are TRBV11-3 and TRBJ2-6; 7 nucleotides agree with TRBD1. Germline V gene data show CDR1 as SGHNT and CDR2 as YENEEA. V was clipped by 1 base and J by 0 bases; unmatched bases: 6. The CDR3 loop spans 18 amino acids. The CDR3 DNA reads TGTGCCAGCAGCTTAGGACAGGGAACAAGCTCTGGGGCCAACGTCCTGACTTTC. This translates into CASSLGQGTSSGANVLTF.

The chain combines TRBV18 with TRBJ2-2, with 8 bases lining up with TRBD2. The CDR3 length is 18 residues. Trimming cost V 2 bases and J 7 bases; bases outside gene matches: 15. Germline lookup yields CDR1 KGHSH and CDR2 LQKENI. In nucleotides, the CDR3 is TGTGCCAGCTCACCAAAGCTCAAGCGGGAGAATCGGGGCGGGGAGCTGTTTTTT. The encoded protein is CASSPKLKRENRGGELFF.

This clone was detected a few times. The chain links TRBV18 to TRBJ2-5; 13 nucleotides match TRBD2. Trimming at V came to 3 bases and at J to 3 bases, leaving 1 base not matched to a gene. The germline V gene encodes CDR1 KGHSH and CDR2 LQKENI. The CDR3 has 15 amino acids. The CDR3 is CASSPGLAGEETQYF. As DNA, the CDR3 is TGTGCCAGCTCACCCGGACTAGCGGGAGAAGAGACCCAGTACTTC. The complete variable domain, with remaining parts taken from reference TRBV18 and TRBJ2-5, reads NAGVMQNPRHLVRRRGQEARLRCSPMKGHSHVYWYRQLPEEGLKFMVYLQKENIIDESGMPKERFSAEFPKEGPSILRIQQVVRGDSAAYFCASSPGLAGEETQYFGPGTRLLVL.

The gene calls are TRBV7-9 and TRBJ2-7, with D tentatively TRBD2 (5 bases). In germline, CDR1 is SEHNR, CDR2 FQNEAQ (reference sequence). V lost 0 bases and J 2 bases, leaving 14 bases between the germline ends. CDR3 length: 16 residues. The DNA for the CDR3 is TGTGCCAGCAGCTTAGCCTCCGGGATAAAGGCCTACGAGCAGTACTTC. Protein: CASSLASGIKAYEQYF.

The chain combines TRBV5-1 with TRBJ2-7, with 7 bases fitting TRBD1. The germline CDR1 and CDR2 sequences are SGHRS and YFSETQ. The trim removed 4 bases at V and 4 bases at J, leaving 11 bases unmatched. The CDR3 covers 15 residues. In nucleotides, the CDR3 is TGCGCCAGCAGCCTAGAAGGGGGCTCGGGGTACGAGCAGTACTTC. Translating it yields CASSLEGGSGYEQYF.

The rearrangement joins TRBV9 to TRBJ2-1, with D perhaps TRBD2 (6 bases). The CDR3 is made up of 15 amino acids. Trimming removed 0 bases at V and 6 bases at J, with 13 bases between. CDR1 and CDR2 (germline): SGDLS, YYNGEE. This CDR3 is CASSVGPGESNEQFF. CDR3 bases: TGTGCCAGCAGCGTAGGGCCGGGAGAGTCCAATGAGCAGTTCTTC.

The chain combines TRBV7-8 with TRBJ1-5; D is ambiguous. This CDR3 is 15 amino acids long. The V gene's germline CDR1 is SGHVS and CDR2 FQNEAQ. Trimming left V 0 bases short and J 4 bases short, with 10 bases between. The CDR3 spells CASSLAGNRNQPQHF. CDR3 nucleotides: TGTGCCAGCAGCTTAGCCGGGAACCGTAATCAGCCCCAGCATTTT.

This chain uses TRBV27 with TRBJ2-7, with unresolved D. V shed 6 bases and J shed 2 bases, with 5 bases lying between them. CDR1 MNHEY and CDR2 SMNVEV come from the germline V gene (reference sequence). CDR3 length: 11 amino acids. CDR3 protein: CASRSAYEQYF. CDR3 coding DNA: TGTGCCAGCAGGTCCGCCTACGAGCAGTACTTC.

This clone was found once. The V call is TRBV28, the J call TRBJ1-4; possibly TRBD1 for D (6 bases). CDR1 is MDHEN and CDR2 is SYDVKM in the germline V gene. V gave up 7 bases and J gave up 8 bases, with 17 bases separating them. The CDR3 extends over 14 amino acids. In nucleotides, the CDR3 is TGTGCCAGCACCCCAGGCACAGGGACGGAAAAACTGTTTTTT. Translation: CASTPGTGTEKLFF.

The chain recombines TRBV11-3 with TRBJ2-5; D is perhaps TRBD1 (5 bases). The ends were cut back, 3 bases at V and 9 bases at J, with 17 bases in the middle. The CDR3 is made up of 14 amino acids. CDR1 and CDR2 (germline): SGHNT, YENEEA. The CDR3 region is CASSFETVDGSQYF. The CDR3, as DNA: TGTGCCAGCAGCTTCGAGACAGTCGACGGATCCCAGTACTTC.

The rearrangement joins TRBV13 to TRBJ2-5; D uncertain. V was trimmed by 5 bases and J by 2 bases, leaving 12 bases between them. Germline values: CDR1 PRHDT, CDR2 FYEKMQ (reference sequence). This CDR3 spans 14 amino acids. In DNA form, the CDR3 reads TGTGCCAGCAGCAAGTGGGCAGAGCAAGAGACCCAGTACTTC. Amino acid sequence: CASSKWAEQETQYF.

The CDR3 DNA follows: TGTGCCAGTTCCAAATTATTGGGGCGGGGTTCGGTGAACACTGAAGCTTTCTTT. Protein product: CASSKLLGRGSVNTEAFF. This chain connects TRBV19 to TRBJ1-1; possible D gene TRBD1, 5 bases. Germline lookup yields CDR1 LNHDA and CDR2 SQIVND (reference sequence). V lost 8 bases and J lost 0, with 25 bases in between. The CDR3 length is 18 residues. The entire variable domain, with the rest obtained from reference TRBV19 and TRBJ1-1, is as follows: DGGITQSPKYLFRKEGQNVTLSCEQNLNHDAMYWYRQDPGQGLRLIYYSQIVNDFQKGDIAEGYSVSREKKESFPLTVTSAQKNPTAFYLCASSKLLGRGSVNTEAFFGQGTRLTVV.